The 19 T cell receptor beta chains below all came from one sample that was sequenced in a study of blood T cell repertoires in COVID-19. Clones were sequenced by immunoSEQ multiplex PCR, and TCRdb holds only the in-frame ones, with some missing. The sample consists of some 200,000 clones, roughly 80% of them appearing once. Source material: peripheral blood. These TCRs come from an elderly woman with acute or convalescent COVID-19.

The genes are TRBV5-1 and TRBJ1-3; D is unresolved. The CDR3 spans 13 residues. V shed 4 bases and J shed 9 bases, with 14 bases lying between them. Germline CDR1 is SGHRS and CDR2 is YFSETQ. The CDR3 bases are TGCGCCAGCAGCCCAGCGGTCGGAGGCACCATATATTTT. It specifies CASSPAVGGTIYF.

The chain combines TRBV3-1 (or the pseudogene TRBV3-2) with TRBJ1-1; D is unresolved. Trimming took 4 bases from V and 4 from J, leaving 13 bases between them. Germline CDR1 is LGHDT and CDR2 is YNNKEL (reference sequence). CDR3 length: 14 residues. This CDR3 reads CASSPTLPATEAFF. The DNA of the CDR3 is TGTGCCAGCAGCCCGACTTTACCGGCCACTGAAGCTTTCTTT.

There are a few counts of this clone. The V call is TRBV7-9, the J call TRBJ2-5, with D tentatively TRBD1 (5 bases). CDR3 length: 14 residues. Germline V gene lookup returns CDR1 SEHNR and CDR2 FQNEAQ (reference sequence). The V and J ends lost 5 bases and 3 bases respectively, with 13 bases between them. Here the CDR3 reads CASSLGHVEETQYF. The CDR3 bases are TGTGCCAGCAGCCTAGGACACGTAGAAGAGACCCAGTACTTC.

The chain carries TRBV2 and TRBJ1-5, with 8 bases lining up with TRBD1. J was trimmed by 3 bases and V by 3 bases; bases with no gene match: 10. In germline, CDR1 is SNHLY, CDR2 FYNNEI. The length of the CDR3 is 17 residues. This CDR3 is CASSEGTGSWYNQPQHF. The CDR3 DNA follows: TGTGCCAGCAGTGAGGGGACAGGCTCATGGTACAATCAGCCCCAGCATTTT.

The chain uses TRBV29-1 and TRBJ1-2; 12 positions match TRBD1. V lost 7 bases and J lost 6; bases outside the gene matches: 12. There are 15 residues in the CDR3. Germline V gene lookup returns CDR1 SQVTM and CDR2 ANQGSEA. CDR3 protein: CSALGQGAKGDGYTF. CDR3 nucleotide sequence: TGCAGCGCTCTGGGACAGGGGGCTAAAGGTGATGGCTACACCTTC.

The chain is built from TRBV24-1 and TRBJ1-5; tentative D call: TRBD1 (5 bases). Germline V gene lookup returns CDR1 KGHDR and CDR2 SFDVKD. V was trimmed by 5 bases and J by 0 bases, leaving 7 bases between them. The CDR3 extends over 14 amino acids. The CDR3 protein is CATSAGDSNQPQHF. In DNA, the CDR3 is TGTGCCACCAGTGCGGGGGATAGCAATCAGCCCCAGCATTTT.

The chain uses TRBV5-6 and TRBJ1-6; unclear D gene. Germline V gives CDR1 SGHDT, CDR2 YYEEEE. Trimming took off 1 base at V and 0 bases at J, with 8 bases between the two ends. CDR3 length: 16 amino acids. Here the CDR3 reads CASSLKQSSYNSPLHF. The CDR3 DNA reads as TGTGCCAGCAGCTTGAAACAGAGCTCCTATAATTCACCCCTCCACTTT.

V and J are TRBV5-1 and TRBJ2-7, with 10 bases lining up with TRBD1. The CDR3 is 15 residues long. Germline CDR1 and CDR2: SGHRS and YFSETQ. J lost 1 base, V lost 4 bases, and 5 bases had no gene match. The CDR3 here is CASSVPGQGSYEQYF. CDR3 coding DNA: TGCGCCAGCAGCGTTCCGGGACAGGGGTCCTACGAGCAGTACTTC.

This sequence joins TRBV2 and TRBJ2-7; 9 bases match TRBD2. This CDR3 has 16 residues. With 0 bases clipped from V and 2 bases from J, the junction kept 5 bases outside the gene matches. The germline gives CDR1 SNHLY, CDR2 FYNNEI. The CDR3 DNA follows: TGTGCCAGCAGTGAAGCACGGCTAGCGGGGACCTACGAGCAGTACTTC. Translating it yields CASSEARLAGTYEQYF.

The table lists this clone with a few counts. The gene calls are TRBV18 and TRBJ1-1; 7 bases align to TRBD1. CDR3 length: 13 residues. With 6 bases clipped from V and 2 bases from J, the junction kept 3 bases outside the gene matches. Germline CDR1 is KGHSH and CDR2 is LQKENI. CDR3 bases: TGTGCCAGCTCGACAGGGTCCAACACTGAAGCTTTCTTT. This gives the protein CASSTGSNTEAFF.

The CDR3 loop reads CASSPQEREEGCQYF. CDR3 bases: TGTGCCAGCAGCCCCCAAGAGCGGGAGGAAGGTTGCCAGTACTTC. The rearrangement links TRBV21-1 to TRBJ2-5; the table's D call of TRBD2 was not tested on the DNA. TRBV21-1 has pseudogene status. The CDR3 extends over 15 amino acids.

The CDR3 is CASIGSLGGTGELFF. For the CDR3, the DNA is TGTGCCAGCATTGGGAGTCTGGGTGGCACCGGGGAGCTGTTTTTT. V and J are TRBV3-1 (or the pseudogene TRBV3-2) and TRBJ2-2; possibly TRBD2 for D (5 bases). The germline V and J ends were trimmed by 7 bases and 4 bases, with 16 bases remaining between them. This CDR3 region has 15 residues. CDR1 LGHDT and CDR2 YNNKEL come from the germline V gene (reference sequence).

This clone was counted a few times. This chain uses TRBV3-1 (or the pseudogene TRBV3-2) with TRBJ1-5; 9 bases agree with TRBD1. The CDR3 length is 11 residues. CDR1 and CDR2 (germline): LGHDT, YNNKEL (reference sequence). V lost 5 bases to trimming and J lost 16 bases; unmatched junction nucleotides: 6. In nucleotides, the CDR3 is TGTGCCAGCAGCGACCGGGACAGGGTCCATTTT. The encoded protein is CASSDRDRVHF.

This clone has only a few counts. The rearrangement joins TRBV13 to TRBJ1-3; no reliable D call. The length of the CDR3 is 14 residues. Germline CDR1 and CDR2: PRHDT and FYEKMQ (reference sequence). V was shortened by 6 bases and J by 1 base, with 10 bases between the two germline ends. CDR3 loop: CASRFRGSGNTIYF. In nucleotides, the CDR3 is TGTGCCAGCAGGTTCCGGGGTTCTGGAAACACCATATATTTT.

This chain joins TRBV7-2 and TRBJ1-5; 8 bases map to TRBD1. CDR3 length: 15 residues. J lost 7 bases, V lost 5 bases, and 10 bases had no gene match. Germline loops: CDR1 SGHTA, CDR2 FQGNSA. CDR3 DNA sequence: TGTGCCAGCAGCGCGCCAAACAGGGGGTCGCAGCCCCAGCATTTT. Encoded protein: CASSAPNRGSQPQHF.

This clone was seen more than once but under ten times. The V call is TRBV6-5, the J call TRBJ1-1; tentative D call: TRBD1 (5 bases). V was shortened by 6 bases and J by 1 base, with 6 bases between the two germline ends. The CDR3 spans 12 residues. CDR1 and CDR2 (germline): MNHEY, SVGAGI. CDR3 sequence (DNA): TGTGCCAGCAGGACAGCGAACACTGAAGCTTTCTTT. This gives the protein CASRTANTEAFF.

This clone was observed once. This chain links TRBV29-1 with TRBJ2-3, with D possibly TRBD2 on 6 matching bases. The CDR3 totals 13 residues. Looked up from germline, CDR1 is SQVTM and CDR2 is ANQGSEA. V was clipped by 5 bases and J by 4 bases, with 13 bases between them. The CDR3 nucleotides read TGCAGCGTTTCGGGGACTGGGGCAGATACGCAGTATTTT. It specifies CSVSGTGADTQYF.

In its sample, this clone was seen a few times. The V gene is TRBV27, the J gene TRBJ1-5, with D hard to call. Deletions cut 5 bases from V and 9 bases from J, with 20 bases between. The CDR3 consists of 15 residues. Germline V gene sequence: CDR1 MNHEY, CDR2 SMNVEV (reference sequence). CDR3 DNA sequence: TGTGCCAGCAGTCCCGAGGGCCGGGGTATAGGGCCCCAGCATTTT. This codes for CASSPEGRGIGPQHF.

This sequence joins TRBV18 and TRBJ2-7, with unresolved D. The CDR3 sequence is 13 residues long. In germline, CDR1 is KGHSH, CDR2 LQKENI. The V end lost 0 bases, the J end lost 3 bases, and 6 bases lay between the germline ends. CDR3 coding DNA: TGTGCCAGCTCACCACCATCCCTCTACGAGCAGTACTTC. This gives the protein CASSPPSLYEQYF.